This entry describes one T cell receptor (beta chain). What it binds is not known. Profiled with immunoSEQ multiplex PCR; TCRdb holds only in-frame clones, not every one. Of roughly 120,000 clones in the sample, about nine tenths were seen once. The record originates from a study of T cell responses to AZD1222 COVID-19 vaccine. Study-wide results and caveats: Most donors were white British, females outnumbered males, and clonal diversity was possibly underestimated. Variant regions that are unmutated are reportedly the target of nearly half of spike-specific TCRs.

The germline gives CDR1 SQVTM, CDR2 ANQGSEA. The CDR3 covers 13 residues. V was pared by 7 bases and J by 3 bases, with 7 bases of the junction left unmatched. This TCR derives from an adult who received the AZD1222 COVID-19 vaccine. Here the sequenced sample was peripheral blood, taken 28 days after the second AZD1222 dose. The chain couples TRBV29-1 to TRBJ1-1, with 8 nucleotides matching TRBD1. The CDR3 loop is CSGDRGPDTEAFF. CDR3 sequence (DNA): TGCAGCGGTGACAGGGGTCCGGACACTGAAGCTTTCTTT.